This T cell receptor (beta chain) was observed in a study of shared clonotypes between healthy human individuals. The study's findings and limits: Shared clonotypes across all four donors exceeded non-shared ones in generation probability. Naive subsets typically showed greater estimated richness than memory subsets.

Trimming shortened V by 6 bases and J by 4 bases, and 10 bases separated the two germline ends. The CDR3 sequence is 13 residues long. Per the germline V gene, CDR1 is KGHSH and CDR2 is LQKENI. Remarks on this clone: Antigen: not known.

How the authors handled the data: There were no quality scores in the junction-only immunoSEQ sequences, so filtering differed. Sequenced by immunoSEQ multiplex PCR; TCRdb stores in-frame clones only, minus some. The V and J calls and clone size are taken from that table; D and trimming were inferred from the DNA. This sample has some 1,600,000 clones; 95% to 99% occur once, and the top ten carry roughly 0.45%. This clonotype was sampled from a man aged 25-45 years in good health. V and J are TRBV18 and TRBJ1-3; D is unresolved. The sample taken for sequencing was naive CD4+ T cells sorted from blood. Described subset: CD45RA+ positively selected. The CDR3 here is CASSEAGGNTIYF. The CDR3 DNA follows: TGTGCCAGCTCCGAGGCGGGGGGAAACACCATATATTTT.